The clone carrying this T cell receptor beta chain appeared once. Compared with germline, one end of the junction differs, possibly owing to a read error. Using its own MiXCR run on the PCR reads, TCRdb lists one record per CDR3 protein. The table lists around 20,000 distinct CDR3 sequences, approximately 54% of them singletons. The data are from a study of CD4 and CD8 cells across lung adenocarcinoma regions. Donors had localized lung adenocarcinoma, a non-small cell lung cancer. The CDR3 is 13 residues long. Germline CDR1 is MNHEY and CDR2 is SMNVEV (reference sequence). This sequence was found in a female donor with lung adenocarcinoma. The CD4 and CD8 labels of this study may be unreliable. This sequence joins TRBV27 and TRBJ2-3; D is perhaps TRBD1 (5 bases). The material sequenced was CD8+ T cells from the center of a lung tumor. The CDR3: CATSLWGTDMQYF. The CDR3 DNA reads TGTGCCACGAGTCTTTGGGGCACAGATATGCAGTATTTC.